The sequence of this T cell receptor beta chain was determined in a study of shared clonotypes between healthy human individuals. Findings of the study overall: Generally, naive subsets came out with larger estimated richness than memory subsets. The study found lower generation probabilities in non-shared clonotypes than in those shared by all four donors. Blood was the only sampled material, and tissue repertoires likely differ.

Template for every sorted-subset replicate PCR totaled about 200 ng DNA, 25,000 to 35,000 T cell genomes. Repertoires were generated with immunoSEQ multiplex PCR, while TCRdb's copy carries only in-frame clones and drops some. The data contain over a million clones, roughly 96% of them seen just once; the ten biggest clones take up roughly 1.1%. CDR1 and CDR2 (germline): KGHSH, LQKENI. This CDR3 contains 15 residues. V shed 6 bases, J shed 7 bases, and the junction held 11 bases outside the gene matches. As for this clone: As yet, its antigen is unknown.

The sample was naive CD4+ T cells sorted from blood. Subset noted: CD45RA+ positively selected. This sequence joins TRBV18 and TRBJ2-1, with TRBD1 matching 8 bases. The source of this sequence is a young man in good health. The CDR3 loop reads CASSLSRGRQNEQFF. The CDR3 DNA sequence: TGTGCCAGCTCCTTATCCAGGGGGCGACAGAATGAGCAGTTCTTC.